These T cell receptor beta chains were read from a single sample in a study of T cells after yellow fever vaccination. TCRdb used MiXCR to reprocess the 5' RACE reads, holding one entry per CDR3 protein. The sample lists 500,000 to 650,000 distinct CDR3 sequences; around 16% were seen once. Sequencing was performed on PBMCs, taken around 5 days after the first yellow fever vaccination. These receptors all come from a man in his late teens or twenties who received the YFV17D yellow fever vaccine. Both conserved end residues are part of each CDR3. D genes are given only for firm matches. Clone size is stated in some rows and not others, as once, few, many or a class when expanded.

NA	few	TRBV7-2	TRBJ1-1	CASSWGARAEAFF	TGTGCCAGCAGCTGGGGGGCGCGGGCTGAAGCTTTCTTT
NA	NA	TRBV20-1	TRBJ2-7	CSARAGSFHYEQYF	TGCAGTGCTAGAGCGGGTAGTTTTCACTACGAGCAGTACTTC
TRBD2	few	TRBV7-2	TRBJ2-3	CASSLPAGGPKDTQYF	TGTGCCAGCAGCTTACCAGCGGGGGGGCCTAAAGATACGCAGTATTTT
NA	NA	TRBV7-2	TRBJ2-1	CASSLGPLLSSYNEQFF	TGTGCCAGCAGCTTAGGCCCTCTTCTGAGCTCCTACAATGAGCAGTTCTTC
TRBD2	NA	TRBV12-3/TRBV12-4	TRBJ2-1	CASSLAGGRSYNEQFF	TGTGCCAGCAGCCTAGCGGGGGGCCGCTCCTACAATGAGCAGTTCTTC
NA	few	TRBV30	TRBJ1-2	CAWSVRNSGYTF	TGTGCCTGGAGTGTAAGAAATTCTGGCTACACCTTC
NA	NA	TRBV3-1	TRBJ1-1	CASRAGRVTEAFF	TGTGCCAGCAGAGCCGGCAGGGTAACTGAAGCTTTCTTT
NA	many	TRBV18	TRBJ1-2	CASSPGGAGGYTF	TGTGCCAGCTCACCAGGGGGGGCTGGTGGCTACACCTTC
NA	many	TRBV5-1	TRBJ2-7	CASSLGQYYEQYF	TGCGCCAGCAGCTTGGGACAGTACTACGAGCAGTACTTC
NA	few	TRBV2	TRBJ1-4	CASMSLGGAANEKLFF	TGTGCCAGCATGAGTTTGGGGGGCGCAGCTAATGAAAAACTGTTTTTT
NA	NA	TRBV30	TRBJ2-1	CAWRDGGAAFF	TGTGCCTGGAGAGATGGGGGGGCGGCGTTCTTC
NA	NA	TRBV15	TRBJ2-5	CATSRESEVRSQETQYF	TGTGCCACCAGCAGAGAGTCTGAGGTCCGCTCCCAAGAGACCCAGTACTTC
TRBD1	NA	TRBV4-1	TRBJ2-2	CASSQTGTGAGELFF	TGCGCCAGCAGCCAAACCGGGACAGGGGCCGGGGAGCTGTTTTTT
TRBD1	few	TRBV20-1	TRBJ2-1	CSADRDRTYNEQFF	TGCAGTGCTGACCGGGACAGAACCTACAATGAGCAGTTCTTC
NA	NA	TRBV19	TRBJ1-5	CASSFSYRSNQPQHF	TGTGCCAGTAGTTTCTCCTATCGAAGCAATCAGCCCCAGCATTTT
TRBD1	few	TRBV18	TRBJ1-1	CASSPLDRVLNTEAFF	TGTGCCAGCTCACCACTGGACAGGGTCCTGAACACTGAAGCTTTCTTT
NA	NA	TRBV9	TRBJ1-1	CASSAGSLNTEAFF	TGTGCCAGCAGCGCGGGCAGTTTGAACACTGAAGCTTTCTTT
NA	few	TRBV10-3	TRBJ1-5	CAISREANQPQHF	TGTGCCATCAGTAGGGAGGCAAATCAGCCCCAGCATTTT
NA	many	TRBV6-6	TRBJ1-3	CASQNGVGNTIYF	TGTGCCAGCCAAAATGGTGTGGGGAACACCATATATTTT
TRBD2	few	TRBV27	TRBJ2-7	CASSLKGRGGTLSYEQYF	TGTGCCAGCAGTTTAAAAGGGCGGGGGGGAACTCTCTCCTACGAGCAGTACTTC
TRBD1	NA	TRBV27	TRBJ1-1	CASSLDRVGTEAFF	TGTGCCAGCAGTCTTGACAGGGTGGGCACTGAAGCTTTCTTT
NA	many	TRBV20-1	TRBJ2-2	CSAELGTGELFF	TGCAGTGCTGAACTAGGGACCGGGGAGCTGTTTTTT
NA	many	TRBV29-1	TRBJ2-5	CSATPQGGETQYF	TGCAGCGCTACTCCCCAGGGGGGGGAGACCCAGTACTTC
TRBD1	few	TRBV13	TRBJ1-6	CASSSTGVRDSPLHF	TGTGCCAGCAGCTCCACAGGGGTACGTGATTCACCCCTCCACTTT
TRBD2	few	TRBV9	TRBJ2-1	CASSPPASGDFNEQFF	TGTGCCAGCAGCCCCCCAGCTAGCGGAGATTTTAATGAGCAGTTCTTC
NA	NA	TRBV14	TRBJ1-1	CASSQFTTEAFF	TGTGCCAGCAGCCAGTTTACCACTGAAGCTTTCTTT
TRBD1	NA	TRBV4-1	TRBJ1-2	CASSQPPGGDYGYTF	TGCGCCAGCAGCCAACCCCCAGGGGGCGACTATGGCTACACCTTC
TRBD1	many	TRBV6-5	TRBJ2-2	CASSPRDRGAGELFF	TGTGCCAGCAGCCCCCGTGACAGGGGCGCCGGGGAGCTGTTTTTT
NA	NA	TRBV11-2	TRBJ1-1	CASSPSGGHNTEAFF	TGTGCCAGCAGCCCATCGGGCGGCCATAACACTGAAGCTTTCTTT
TRBD2	NA	TRBV7-7	TRBJ2-3	CASSPIAGGRSDTQYF	TGTGCTAGCAGCCCGATAGCGGGGGGGCGGAGTGATACGCAGTATTTT
NA	few	TRBV6-1	TRBJ1-2	CASTHTPPNYGYTF	TGTGCCAGCACCCATACACCGCCTAACTATGGCTACACCTTC
TRBD2	few	TRBV11-1	TRBJ2-3	CASSSKGGGPGSTDTQYF	TGTGCCAGCAGCTCCAAGGGCGGGGGACCAGGTAGCACAGATACGCAGTATTTT
NA	NA	TRBV6-1	TRBJ2-3	CASKRGRLADTQYF	TGTGCCAGTAAAAGGGGCCGGCTGGCAGATACGCAGTATTTT
NA	few	TRBV5-1	TRBJ1-3	CASSLEAGTTSGNTIYF	TGCGCCAGCAGCTTGGAAGCAGGGACTACCTCTGGAAACACCATATATTTT
NA	NA	TRBV4-2	TRBJ2-5	CARGPFLLWGKETQYF	TGTGCCAGGGGCCCTTTTCTCCTTTGGGGGAAAGAGACCCAGTACTTC
NA	NA	TRBV27	TRBJ1-1	CASRKARTAGWAEAFF	TGTGCCAGCAGAAAGGCACGGACAGCGGGGTGGGCTGAAGCTTTCTTT
NA	many	TRBV16	TRBJ1-5	CASSQGQMGQPQHF	TGTGCCAGCAGCCAAGGACAAATGGGGCAGCCCCAGCATTTT
NA	few	TRBV20-1	TRBJ2-5	CSALLGGPRETQYF	TGCAGTGCTCTTCTAGGGGGGCCGAGGGAGACCCAGTACTTC
TRBD2	NA	TRBV20-1	TRBJ2-3	CSALNAGGFADTQYF	TGCAGTGCTCTCAATGCGGGGGGTTTTGCAGATACGCAGTATTTT
TRBD1	few	TRBV18	TRBJ2-2	CASSPTTGVKTGELFF	TGTGCCAGCTCACCAACAACAGGGGTTAAGACCGGGGAGCTGTTTTTT
TRBD2	few	TRBV6-5	TRBJ2-7	CASSYTLGGGYEQYF	TGTGCCAGCAGTTACACCCTCGGGGGAGGGTACGAGCAGTACTTC
NA	many	TRBV27	TRBJ1-5	CASSTLPRAPNQPQHF	TGTGCCAGCAGCACCCTTCCCCGGGCCCCCAATCAGCCCCAGCATTTT
TRBD2	NA	TRBV7-9	TRBJ2-7	CASSPLAGAYEQYF	TGTGCCAGCAGCCCACTAGCGGGGGCGTACGAGCAGTACTTC
NA	few	TRBV12-5	TRBJ2-2	CASGLSLAEAGELFF	TGTGCTAGTGGTTTGTCGTTAGCCGAGGCCGGGGAGCTGTTTTTT
TRBD2	many	TRBV6-5	TRBJ2-1	CASSSHLAGVGNEQFF	TGTGCCAGCAGTTCCCACCTAGCGGGGGTCGGGAATGAGCAGTTCTTC
NA	NA	TRBV3-1	TRBJ1-5	CASRHGTGSNQPQHF	TGTGCCAGCAGACACGGGACCGGTAGCAATCAGCCCCAGCATTTT
NA	few	TRBV20-1	TRBJ2-4	CSAPILAKNIQYF	TGCAGTGCCCCCATTCTAGCCAAAAACATTCAGTACTTC
NA	few	TRBV6-5	TRBJ1-4	CASSYSGVNEKLFF	TGTGCCAGCAGTTACTCGGGGGTAAATGAAAAACTGTTTTTT
TRBD1	NA	TRBV12-3/TRBV12-4	TRBJ1-6	CASRRQGHSPLHF	TGTGCCAGCAGGCGACAGGGGCACTCACCCCTCCACTTT
NA	NA	TRBV6-6	TRBJ2-1	CASSFRLNEQFF	TGTGCCAGCAGTTTTAGACTCAATGAGCAGTTCTTC
NA	few	TRBV5-1	TRBJ2-2	CASSLESGYTGELFF	TGCGCCAGCAGCTTGGAGTCAGGGTATACCGGGGAGCTGTTTTTT
TRBD1	NA	TRBV28	TRBJ1-2	CASSLRTGGAVGLGYTF	TGTGCCAGCAGCTTGAGGACAGGGGGCGCAGTAGGGCTCGGCTACACCTTC
TRBD1	few	TRBV7-9	TRBJ1-1	CASSEGQGNTEAFF	TGTGCCAGCAGCGAGGGACAGGGAAACACTGAAGCTTTCTTT
TRBD2	few	TRBV20-1	TRBJ2-1	CSARSLAGLNYNEQFF	TGCAGTGCTCGATCTCTAGCGGGGCTAAACTACAATGAGCAGTTCTTC